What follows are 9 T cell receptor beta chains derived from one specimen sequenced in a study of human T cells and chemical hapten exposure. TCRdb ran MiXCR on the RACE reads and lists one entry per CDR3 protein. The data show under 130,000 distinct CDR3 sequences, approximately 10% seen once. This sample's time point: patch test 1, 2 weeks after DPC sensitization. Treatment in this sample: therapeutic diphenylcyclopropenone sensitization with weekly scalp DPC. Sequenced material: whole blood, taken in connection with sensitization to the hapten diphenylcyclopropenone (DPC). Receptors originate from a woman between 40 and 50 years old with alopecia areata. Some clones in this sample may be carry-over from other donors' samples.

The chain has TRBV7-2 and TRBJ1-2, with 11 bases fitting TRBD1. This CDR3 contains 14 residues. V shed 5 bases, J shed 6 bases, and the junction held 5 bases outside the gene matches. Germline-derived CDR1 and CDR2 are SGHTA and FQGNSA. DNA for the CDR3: TGTGCCAGCAGCCGCGGACAGGGGGCGCATGGCTACACCTTC. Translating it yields CASSRGQGAHGYTF.

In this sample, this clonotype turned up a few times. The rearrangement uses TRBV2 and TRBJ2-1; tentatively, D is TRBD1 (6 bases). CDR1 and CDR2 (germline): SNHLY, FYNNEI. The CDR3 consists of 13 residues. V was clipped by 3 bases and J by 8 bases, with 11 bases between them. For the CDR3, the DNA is TGTGCCAGCAGTGACGGCAGGGGAGATGAGCAGTTCTTC. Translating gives CASSDGRGDEQFF. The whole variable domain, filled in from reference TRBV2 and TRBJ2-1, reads EPEVTQTPSHQVTQMGQEVILRCVPISNHLYFYWYRQILGQKVEFLVSFYNNEISEKSEIFDDQFSVERPDGSNFTLKIRSTKLEDSAMYFCASSDGRGDEQFFGPGTRLTVL.

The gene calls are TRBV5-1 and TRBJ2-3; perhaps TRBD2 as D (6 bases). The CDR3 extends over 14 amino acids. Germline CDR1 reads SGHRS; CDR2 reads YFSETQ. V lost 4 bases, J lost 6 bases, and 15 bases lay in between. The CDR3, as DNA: TGCGCCAGCAGCCCCCTAGCGACGGGGGATACGCAGTATTTT. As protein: CASSPLATGDTQYF.

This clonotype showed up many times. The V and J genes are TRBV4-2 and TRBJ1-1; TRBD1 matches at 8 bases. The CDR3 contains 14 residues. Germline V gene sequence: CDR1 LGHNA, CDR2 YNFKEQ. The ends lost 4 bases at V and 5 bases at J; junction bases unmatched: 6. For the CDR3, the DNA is TGTGCCAGCAGCCCTGGGCACAGGGGGACTGAAGCTTTCTTT. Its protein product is CASSPGHRGTEAFF.

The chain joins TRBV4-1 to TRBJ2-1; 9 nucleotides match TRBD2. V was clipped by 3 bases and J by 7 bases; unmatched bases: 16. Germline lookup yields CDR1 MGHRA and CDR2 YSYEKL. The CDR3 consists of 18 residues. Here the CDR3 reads CASSQQGGRALSRNEQFF. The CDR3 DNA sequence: TGCGCCAGCAGCCAGCAGGGCGGGAGGGCCTTAAGTCGAAATGAGCAGTTCTTC.

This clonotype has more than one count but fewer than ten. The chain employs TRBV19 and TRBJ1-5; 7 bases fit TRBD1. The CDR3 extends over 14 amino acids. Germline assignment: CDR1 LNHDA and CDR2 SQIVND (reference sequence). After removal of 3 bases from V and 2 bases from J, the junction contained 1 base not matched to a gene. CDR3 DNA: TGTGCCAGTAGTATTCAGGGGGGCAATCAGCCCCAGCATTTT. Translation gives CASSIQGGNQPQHF.

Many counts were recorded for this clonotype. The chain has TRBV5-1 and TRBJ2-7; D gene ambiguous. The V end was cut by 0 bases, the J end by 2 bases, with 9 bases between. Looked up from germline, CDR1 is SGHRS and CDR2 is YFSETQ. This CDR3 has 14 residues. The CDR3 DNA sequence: TGCGCCAGCAGCTTGGCTGACGGACCCTACGAGCAGTACTTC. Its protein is CASSLADGPYEQYF.

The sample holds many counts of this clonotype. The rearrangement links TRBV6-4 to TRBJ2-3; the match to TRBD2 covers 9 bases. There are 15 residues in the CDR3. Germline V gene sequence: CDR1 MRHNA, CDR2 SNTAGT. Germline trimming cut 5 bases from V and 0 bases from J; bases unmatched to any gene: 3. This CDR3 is CASSPTSGSTDTQYF. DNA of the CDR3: TGTGCCAGCAGTCCGACTAGCGGAAGCACAGATACGCAGTATTTT.

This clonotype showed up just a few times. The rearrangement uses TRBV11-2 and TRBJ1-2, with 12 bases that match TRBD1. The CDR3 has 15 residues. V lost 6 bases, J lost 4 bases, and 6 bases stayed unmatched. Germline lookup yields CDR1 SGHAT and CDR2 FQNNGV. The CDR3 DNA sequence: TGTGCCAGCAGGCGCGGGACAGGGGGCTCCTATGGCTACACCTTC. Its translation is CASRRGTGGSYGYTF.